This TCR beta chain came from a study of cytomegalovirus exposure and HLA in healthy donors. A note on this clone: What it binds is unknown.

A multiplex PCR was run with 60 Vbeta primers and 13 Jbeta primers. Using immunoSEQ multiplex PCR, the repertoire was profiled, and TCRdb retains in-frame clones only, with some absent. This sample yields about 120,000 clones, of which roughly 82% are seen a single time; less than 3% belongs to the top ten. Overall study findings and caveats: Among donors in an Asian-associated ancestry cluster, a later analysis reportedly found fewer N-insertions than the roughly 700-donor mean.

The V gene's germline CDR1 is MNHEY and CDR2 SVGAGI. The CDR3 loop spans 11 amino acids. V was shortened by 8 bases and J by 1 base, with 5 bases between the two germline ends. This receptor was taken from a woman in her forties in good health and CMV-seropositive. The specimen was PBMCs. The chain employs TRBV6-5 and TRBJ1-1; no clear D gene. CDR3 sequence (DNA): TGTGCCAGCCAAGCGAACACTGAAGCTTTCTTT. It translates to CASQANTEAFF.